A selection of T cell receptor beta chains follows, all from one sample in a study of cytomegalovirus exposure and HLA in healthy donors. This table comes from immunoSEQ multiplex PCR, and its TCRdb copy is limited to in-frame clones, with some not included. The sample has 250,000 to 350,000 clones, 86% seen once. Material: PBMCs. All receptors come from a middle-aged man in good health and CMV-seropositive. The CDR3 runs from the conserved cysteine through the conserved F or W. The D gene is left open where the match is weak. Rows may omit the clone size; those that give it use once, few, many or a size class.

j_call | v_call | clone_size | d_call | cdr3_nt | cdr3_aa
TRBJ2-3 | TRBV19 | . | TRBD2 | TGTGCCAGTAGTAGGGGCGGGAGGTCGCAGTATTTT | CASSRGGRSQYF
TRBJ1-1 | TRBV18 | . | . | TGTGCCAGCTCAGAGGTAAGCACTGAAGCTTTCTTT | CASSEVSTEAFF
TRBJ2-1 | TRBV6-1 | . | TRBD2 | TGTGCCAGCATCAATTGGGGAGGGCCGTACAATGAGCAGTTCTTC | CASINWGGPYNEQFF
TRBJ1-1 | TRBV30 | . | . | TGTGCCTGGAGTGCCAGAAGTACTGAAGCTTTCTTT | CAWSARSTEAFF
TRBJ2-7 | TRBV7-2 | . | TRBD2 | TGTGCCAGCAGCTCGGGACTAGCGGGGCGGGCCGAGCAGTACTTC | CASSSGLAGRAEQYF
TRBJ2-7 | TRBV5-6 | . | . | TGTGCCAGCAGCTGGGGGGGGGACAGGAGCTCCTACGAGCAGTACTTC | CASSWGGDRSSYEQYF
TRBJ2-7 | TRBV28 | . | TRBD2 | TGTGCCAGCAGTTTAGTACTAGCGGGACACCACGAGCAGTACTTC | CASSLVLAGHHEQYF
TRBJ1-5 | TRBV2 | . | . | TGTGCCAGCAAGGGAGCTAGCAATCAGCCCCAGCATTTT | CASKGASNQPQHF
TRBJ2-7 | TRBV28 | . | TRBD2 | TGTGCCAGCAGTTTATCCTCGGGACTAGCGGGAGTCGAGCAGTACTTC | CASSLSSGLAGVEQYF
TRBJ2-1 | TRBV7-3 | . | TRBD2 | TGTGCCAGCAGCCTCCTGGTTGGGACTAGCGGGAGAACCTACAATGAGCAGTTCTTC | CASSLLVGTSGRTYNEQFF
TRBJ2-1 | TRBV6-6 | . | TRBD2 | TGTGCCAGCAGTTACTCCGGCGGGAGCTCCTACAATGAGCAGTTCTTC | CASSYSGGSSYNEQFF
TRBJ1-1 | TRBV10-2 | . | TRBD1 | TGCGCCAGCAGCAAGCAAAAGGGACAGATGAACACTGAAGCTTTCTTT | CASSKQKGQMNTEAFF
TRBJ2-3 | TRBV7-6 | . | TRBD2 | TGTGCCAGCCGAAGCGGGAGGCAAGATACGCAGTATTTT | CASRSGRQDTQYF
TRBJ2-7 | TRBV19 | . | TRBD1 | TGTGCCAGTAGCTGGACAGGGTCCTACGAGCAGTACTTC | CASSWTGSYEQYF
TRBJ2-7 | TRBV11-1 | . | . | TGTGCCAGCAGCTTGGACGGGACCTACGAGCAGTACTTC | CASSLDGTYEQYF
TRBJ2-7 | TRBV7-9 | . | . | TGTGCCAGCAGCTCGGCGAGCGGTCCCTACGAGCAGTACTTC | CASSSASGPYEQYF
TRBJ1-1 | TRBV7-3 | . | TRBD1 | TGTGCCAGCAGCTTATTGGGCAGGGGGCGCGGGAACACTGAAGCTTTCTTT | CASSLLGRGRGNTEAFF
TRBJ1-1 | TRBV6-5 | . | . | TGTGCCAGCAGTTACCGAGGACACAACACTGAAGCTTTCTTT | CASSYRGHNTEAFF
TRBJ2-5 | TRBV30 | . | TRBD2 | TGTGCCTGGAGTGCTAGCGGGAGGGGGACCCAGTACTTC | CAWSASGRGTQYF
TRBJ2-7 | TRBV18 | . | . | TGTGCCAGCCGGGGGACAGAGGAGCAGTACTTC | CASRGTEEQYF
TRBJ2-3 | TRBV7-9 | once | TRBD1 | TGTTCCAGCAGCCCCGCATGGGGCAGGGGGCGCCCAGATACGCAGTATTTT | CSSSPAWGRGRPDTQYF
TRBJ2-7 | TRBV7-8 | . | . | TGTGCCAGCAGCTTAACTGGCTACGAGCAGTACTTC | CASSLTGYEQYF
TRBJ2-1 | TRBV11-2 | . | TRBD1 | TGTGCCAGCAGCCTAGGGACAGTCCTGTTCTTC | CASSLGTVLFF
TRBJ1-2 | TRBV7-3 | . | TRBD1 | TGTGCCAGCAGCCCGGCCGCGGGACAGGGAAAAGCTAACTATGGCTACACCTTC | CASSPAAGQGKANYGYTF
TRBJ2-1 | TRBV19 | . | TRBD2 | TGTGCCAGTAGTATTACTAGCGGGAGGGTTATCTACAATGAGCAGTTCTTC | CASSITSGRVIYNEQFF